This TCR beta chain stems from a study of OX40 agonist ivuxolimab in advanced cancers. The study, taken as a whole, reports: Nonresponders included some who also had low normalized T-cell clonal expansion.

The germline V gene has CDR1 MNHNY and CDR2 SVGAGI (reference sequence). The CDR3 is 13 residues long. Trimming took 0 bases from V and 8 from J, leaving 5 bases between them. Remarks on this clone: As yet, its antigen is unknown.

Some clones are missing from TCRdb's copy, which holds only in-frame ones; the method was immunoSEQ multiplex PCR. Among fewer than 95,000 clones, more than 85% were seen once, and the ten largest hold 3% to 4%. This clonotype was obtained from an adult with an advanced solid tumor such as melanoma, head and neck, liver or kidney cancer. This chain joins TRBV6-6 and TRBJ1-6; D remains ambiguous. The starting material was CD4+ or CD8+ T cells sorted from blood, obtained in a trial of the OX40 agonist ivuxolimab. The CDR3 protein is CASSYSSHSPLHF. For the CDR3, the DNA is TGTGCCAGCAGTTACTCCTCGCATTCACCCCTCCACTTT.